This entry describes one TCR beta chain. The antigen remains undetermined. One end of the junction is discordant with germline, which a read error may explain. The sample belongs to a study of blood T cells in healthy people across ages. Primers used in a second PCR of about 7 to 11 cycles were a sample-barcoded 5' primer and a J-beta primer mix. Every sample gave at least 3 million paired-end reads containing CDR3. Using its own MiXCR run on the 5' RACE reads, TCRdb lists one record per CDR3 protein. The table includes approximately 1,700,000 distinct CDR3 sequences, roughly 43% detected once. Every donor provided ten milliliters of peripheral blood. Broader study findings: More naive CD4+ cells and higher diversity marked long-lived donors relative to aged donors.

The CDR3 is made up of 18 amino acids. From germline, CDR1 is LGHDT and CDR2 YNNKEL (reference sequence). The TCR was taken from a human donor in good health. The material sequenced was blood. The chain is built from TRBV3-1 and TRBJ2-7; 11 bases line up with TRBD2. CDR3 bases: TGTGCCAGTAGCCAAGATTCGGCTAGCGGGGGGCGCTCCTACGAGCAGTACTTC. Protein product: CASSQDSASGGRSYEQYF.